This TCR beta chain was observed in a study of cytomegalovirus exposure and HLA in healthy donors. Unmatched junction bases numbered 8, after V lost 6 bases and J lost 4 bases. The CDR3 loop spans 15 amino acids. The germline CDR1 and CDR2 sequences are SGHDT and YYEEEE. The study ran its PCR with 60 Vbeta and 13 Jbeta primers. Sequencing was performed with immunoSEQ multiplex PCR; in TCRdb, only in-frame clones are kept and a portion is missing. Counted here are under 200,000 clones, roughly 85% occurring once; the ten biggest clones make up approximately 8.5%. Source material: PBMCs. V usage is TRBV5-6 and J usage is TRBJ2-2, with 8 bases that match TRBD1. This TCR was sampled from a man aged 18 to 35 in good health and CMV-seropositive. As DNA, the CDR3 is TGTGCCAGCACCGAGACAGGGGCGGGCACCGGGGAGCTGTTTTTT. It specifies CASTETGAGTGELFF. Filled out from reference TRBV5-6 and TRBJ2-2, the complete variable domain reads DAGVTQSPTHLIKTRGQQVTLRCSPKSGHDTVSWYQQALGQGPQFIFQYYEEEERQRGNFPDRFSGHQFPNYSSELNVNALLLGDSALYLCASTETGAGTGELFFGEGSRLTVL.